What follows are 24 T cell receptor beta chains derived from one specimen sequenced in a study of identical twins. TCRdb independently ran MiXCR on the 5' RACE reads; one entry per CDR3 protein. This sample yields 450,000 or so distinct CDR3 sequences, of which 15% to 20% are seen a single time; approximately 12% belongs to the top ten. Sequenced input: naive T cells sorted from blood. The receptors here all came from a man aged 45-60 years in good health.

This clonotype was counted between two and nine times. This chain joins TRBV5-1 and TRBJ2-1; 7 nucleotides agree with TRBD2. The CDR3 is 14 residues long. CDR1 and CDR2 (germline): SGHRS, YFSETQ. V was pared by 2 bases and J by 10 bases, with 9 bases of the junction left unmatched. CDR3: CASSLAGLHPEQFF. In DNA form, the CDR3 reads TGCGCCAGCAGCTTAGCGGGACTCCATCCGGAGCAGTTCTTC.

This clonotype appeared many times. The V and J genes are TRBV4-3 and TRBJ2-2, with D possibly being TRBD2 (7 bases). V was trimmed by 1 base and J by 4 bases, leaving 13 bases between them. Germline V CDR1 and CDR2: LGHNA, YSLEER. There are 16 residues in the CDR3. The CDR3 loop reads CASSQVGGGRTGELFF. The DNA of the CDR3 is TGCGCCAGCAGCCAAGTGGGGGGGGGCCGCACCGGGGAGCTGTTTTTT.

This clonotype was seen at least ten times. The V gene is TRBV20-1, the J gene TRBJ1-1; possible D gene TRBD1, 6 bases. The germline V gene encodes CDR1 DFQATT and CDR2 SNEGSKA (reference sequence). This CDR3 region has 13 residues. The V and J ends lost 3 bases and 2 bases respectively, with 10 bases between them. The CDR3 is CSASRDTNTEAFF. In DNA form, the CDR3 reads TGCAGTGCTAGCCGGGACACAAACACTGAAGCTTTCTTT.

The genes are TRBV18 and TRBJ2-7, with 10 positions matching TRBD2. The CDR3 covers 15 residues. The V segment lost 2 bases and the J segment 3 bases; nucleotides outside the gene matches: 4. The germline V gene has CDR1 KGHSH and CDR2 LQKENI. DNA of the CDR3: TGTGCCAGCTCACCAAGGCTAGCGGGAGACTACGAGCAGTACTTC. Amino acid sequence: CASSPRLAGDYEQYF.

V gene TRBV7-2 combines with J gene TRBJ2-7, with 8 bases lining up with TRBD2. J was trimmed by 5 bases and V by 3 bases; bases with no gene match: 6. Looked up from germline, CDR1 is SGHTA and CDR2 is FQGNSA. This CDR3 has 14 residues. The CDR3 nucleotides are TGTGCCAGCAGCTTTACGGGGGGGCGGAACGAGCAGTACTTC. Protein product: CASSFTGGRNEQYF.

This clonotype has a count of ten or more. V gene TRBV10-3 combines with J gene TRBJ1-1, with TRBD1 as a possible D gene (5 bases). Germline values: CDR1 ENHRY, CDR2 SYGVKD. CDR3 length equals 14 residues. Between the trimmed V and J ends, which lost 3 bases and 1 base, there was a span of 9 bases. The chain's CDR3 is CAISDGGENTEAFF. CDR3 bases: TGTGCCATCAGTGATGGGGGGGAGAACACTGAAGCTTTCTTT.

V and J are TRBV12-3 or TRBV12-4 and TRBJ1-6, with D possibly TRBD1 on 5 matching bases. The CDR3 totals 13 residues. V lost 4 bases and J lost 14, with 15 bases in between. The DNA of the CDR3 is TGTGCCAGCAGTTACGGGCTTGGGGGGGCCCTCCACTTT. Translated: CASSYGLGGALHF.

This clonotype was recorded a few times. The chain uses TRBV29-1 and TRBJ2-7, with 10 nucleotides matching TRBD2. CDR1 SQVTM and CDR2 ANQGSEA come from the germline V gene. V was clipped by 4 bases and J by 3 bases; unmatched bases: 6. This CDR3 has 14 residues. In DNA form, the CDR3 reads TGCAGCGTTGCTGTACTAGCGGGACGCTACGAGCAGTACTTC. It specifies CSVAVLAGRYEQYF.

This clonotype has a count of ten or more. The chain carries TRBV5-1 and TRBJ2-2; tentative D call: TRBD1 (5 bases). V dropped 5 bases and J dropped 0 bases, with 8 bases sitting between them. CDR3 length equals 14 residues. From germline, CDR1 is SGHRS and CDR2 YFSETQ. The CDR3: CASRTVSNTGELFF. In nucleotides, the CDR3 is TGCGCCAGCAGGACAGTTTCGAACACCGGGGAGCTGTTTTTT.

A few counts support this clonotype. J is TRBJ1-5 and V is TRBV6-2 or TRBV6-3, with a possible D match to TRBD1 (6 bases). Trimming removed 2 bases from V and 10 bases from J, with 15 bases in between. The CDR3 extends over 14 amino acids. The germline gives CDR1 MNHEY, CDR2 SVGEGT. CDR3 loop: CASSYTSGTLPQHF. The CDR3 coding sequence is TGTGCCAGCAGTTACACGAGCGGGACACTACCCCAGCATTTT.

The rearrangement links TRBV12-5 to TRBJ2-3; D is undetermined. Germline V gene sequence: CDR1 LGHNT, CDR2 FRNRAP. Trimming pared 2 bases from V and 5 bases from J, leaving 8 bases between. The CDR3 is 13 residues long. For the CDR3, the DNA is TGTGCTAGTGGTTTGCCTTGGGGAGATACGCAGTATTTT. It specifies CASGLPWGDTQYF.

This chain joins TRBV5-1 and TRBJ2-7, with D unclear. The germline V gene encodes CDR1 SGHRS and CDR2 YFSETQ. The V and J ends lost 1 base and 0 bases respectively, with 11 bases between them. The CDR3 extends over 15 amino acids. Written as DNA, the CDR3 is TGCGCCAGCAGCTTGCCGACAACTCTCTCCTACGAGCAGTACTTC. Translated, it gives CASSLPTTLSYEQYF. The complete variable domain, with remaining parts taken from reference TRBV5-1 and TRBJ2-7, reads KAGVTQTPRYLIKTRGQQVTLSCSPISGHRSVSWYQQTPGQGLQFLFEYFSETQRNKGNFPGRFSGRQFSNSRSEMNVSTLELGDSALYLCASSLPTTLSYEQYFGPGTRLTVT.

V and J are TRBV28 and TRBJ2-1, with TRBD2 identical over 12 bases. The CDR3 has 15 residues. Trimming at V came to 6 bases and at J to 3 bases, leaving 3 bases not matched to a gene. Germline V gene sequence: CDR1 MDHEN, CDR2 SYDVKM. The CDR3 here is CASSRTSGNYNEQFF. The CDR3 DNA reads as TGTGCCAGCAGCCGGACTAGCGGGAACTACAATGAGCAGTTCTTC.

This chain connects TRBV20-1 to TRBJ2-7, with 8 bases identical to TRBD2. CDR1 and CDR2 (germline): DFQATT, SNEGSKA (reference sequence). V lost 1 base, J lost 3 bases, and 8 bases stayed unmatched. This CDR3 has 15 amino acids. This CDR3 reads CSARGEVAGNYEQYV. The CDR3 DNA reads TGCAGTGCTAGAGGGGAAGTAGCGGGGAACTACGAGCAGTACGTC.

The chain joins TRBV5-1 to TRBJ2-5; D is possibly TRBD1 (6 bases). V lost 4 bases and J 1 base, leaving 11 bases between the germline ends. CDR1 and CDR2 from the germline V gene are SGHRS and YFSETQ. There are 14 residues in the CDR3. CDR3 residues: CASSTGQSQETQYF. The CDR3 DNA reads TGCGCCAGCAGCACAGGACAGTCCCAAGAGACCCAGTACTTC. The full variable domain, its missing parts supplied by reference TRBV5-1 and TRBJ2-5, is KAGVTQTPRYLIKTRGQQVTLSCSPISGHRSVSWYQQTPGQGLQFLFEYFSETQRNKGNFPGRFSGRQFSNSRSEMNVSTLELGDSALYLCASSTGQSQETQYFGPGTRLLVL.

This clonotype was observed at least ten times. The rearrangement uses TRBV5-1 and TRBJ2-7; D ambiguous. The V gene lost 4 bases and the J gene lost 2 bases, with 10 bases spanning the gap. Per the germline V gene, CDR1 is SGHRS and CDR2 is YFSETQ. The CDR3 runs 13 residues. The chain's CDR3 is CASSLYGTYEQYF. The DNA for the CDR3 is TGCGCCAGCAGCCTTTACGGTACCTACGAGCAGTACTTC.

V and J are TRBV5-1 and TRBJ2-1, with a tentative D call TRBD1 (5 bases). V was shortened by 2 bases and J by 6 bases, with 6 bases between the two germline ends. In germline, CDR1 is SGHRS, CDR2 YFSETQ. The CDR3 consists of 12 residues. DNA for the CDR3: TGCGCCAGCAGCTTCAGGGTCAATGAGCAGTTCTTC. Its translation: CASSFRVNEQFF.

The chain uses TRBV9 and TRBJ2-5, with D perhaps matching TRBD2 (7 bases). CDR1 and CDR2 from the germline V gene are SGDLS and YYNGEE. The ends were cut back, 0 bases at V and 4 bases at J, with 13 bases in the middle. The CDR3 is 15 residues long. CDR3 amino acids: CASSVGQGRGETQYF. The CDR3 DNA follows: TGTGCCAGCAGCGTAGGTCAGGGGAGGGGAGAGACCCAGTACTTC.

This clonotype came up a few times. Here the CDR3 reads CSARVGTGGYEQYF. CDR3 coding DNA: TGCAGTGCTAGAGTTGGGACAGGGGGCTACGAGCAGTACTTC. The chain carries TRBV20-1 and TRBJ2-7; 11 nucleotides align to TRBD1. The trim removed 1 base at V and 3 bases at J, leaving 2 bases unmatched. The germline V gene has CDR1 DFQATT and CDR2 SNEGSKA (reference sequence). The CDR3 has 14 amino acids.

This chain links TRBV4-2 with TRBJ2-1; 14 positions agree with TRBD2. V shed 2 bases, J shed 6 bases, and the junction held 6 bases outside the gene matches. The CDR3 spans 17 residues. From germline, CDR1 is LGHNA and CDR2 YNFKEQ. In DNA, the CDR3 is TGTGCCAGCAGCCAACACACGGGACTAGCGGGAGTCAATGAGCAGTTCTTC. Its protein product is CASSQHTGLAGVNEQFF.

This clonotype was picked up a small number of times. This chain connects TRBV5-1 to TRBJ2-7; 12 positions agree with TRBD2. V dropped 4 bases and J dropped 4; count of bases not matched to a gene: 6. CDR1 is SGHRS, CDR2 YFSETQ, per germline. This CDR3 is 15 amino acids long. The CDR3 DNA is TGCGCCAGCAGCAACCGGACTAGCGGGATTTACGAGCAGTACTTC. Protein product: CASSNRTSGIYEQYF.

Only a few counts were recorded for this clonotype. The chain links TRBV7-8 to TRBJ2-1; 12 bases are a match to TRBD2. CDR3 length: 16 residues. V gave up 5 bases and J gave up 12 bases; unmatched junction bases: 14. Germline CDR1 SGHVS, CDR2 FQNEAQ. The CDR3 here is CASSPLTSGGLSGQFF. DNA of the CDR3: TGTGCCAGCAGCCCGCTGACTAGCGGGGGCCTCTCAGGGCAGTTCTTC.

This clonotype appeared many times. The chain combines TRBV6-1 with TRBJ2-7; possible D gene TRBD2, 8 bases. The germline V and J ends were trimmed by 6 bases and 5 bases, with 17 bases remaining between them. Germline V lookup: CDR1 MNHNS, CDR2 SASEGT. This CDR3 region has 14 residues. The CDR3 spells CASRIAGQFHEQYF. The CDR3 coding sequence is TGTGCCAGCAGGATAGCGGGACAGTTCCACGAGCAGTACTTC.

This clonotype has just a few counts. This chain connects TRBV20-1 to TRBJ2-1; possible D gene TRBD1, 5 bases. The germline gives CDR1 DFQATT, CDR2 SNEGSKA (reference sequence). V dropped 3 bases and J dropped 9 bases, with 27 bases sitting between them. This CDR3 has 17 residues. The CDR3 reads CSARGVMWAGRRVEQFF. The DNA for the CDR3 is TGCAGTGCTAGGGGCGTTATGTGGGCAGGGCGACGGGTTGAGCAGTTCTTC.